The 16 T cell receptor beta chains below come from one sample, sequenced in a study of OX40 agonist ivuxolimab in advanced cancers. Libraries were built with the immunoSEQ multiplex PCR assay. TCRdb carries this immuneACCESS record with in-frame sequences only. Its versions omit some clonotypes, under half of them owing to an unresolved V gene in the studies checked, with the rest unexplained. For this sample there are 35,000 to 40,000 clones; around 80% appear just once. The top ten clonotypes cover about 2% of the sample. This specimen consisted of CD4+ or CD8+ T cells sorted from blood, obtained in a trial of the OX40 agonist ivuxolimab. All receptors derive from an adult with an advanced solid tumor such as melanoma, head and neck, liver or kidney cancer.

V is TRBV28 and J is TRBJ1-5; the D gene is possibly TRBD1 (6 bases). V shed 8 bases and J shed 11 bases, with 31 bases lying between them. Germline values: CDR1 MDHEN, CDR2 SYDVKM. This CDR3 is built from 17 residues. The CDR3 loop reads CASAPWGDRQEGWAQHF. CDR3 bases: TGTGCCAGCGCCCCTTGGGGGGACCGACAGGAAGGTTGGGCCCAGCATTTT. Using reference TRBV28 and TRBJ1-5 for the parts outside the CDR3, the full variable domain is DVKVTQSSRYLVKRTGEKVFLECVQDMDHENMFWYRQDPGLGLRLIYFSYDVKMKEKGDIPEGYSVSREKKERFSLILESASTNQTSMYLCASAPWGDRQEGWAQHFGDGTRLSIL.

CDR3 loop: CASSPTGAPGNTIYF. CDR3 bases: TGTGCCAGCAGCCCGACAGGGGCACCTGGAAACACCATATATTTT. The chain is built from TRBV6-5 and TRBJ1-3; TRBD1 matches 8 bases. Germline values: CDR1 MNHEY, CDR2 SVGAGI. With 6 bases clipped from V and 2 bases from J, the junction kept 6 bases outside the gene matches. This CDR3 has 15 residues.

The chain links TRBV5-5 to TRBJ2-5; 8 bases are a match to TRBD1. With V trimmed by 4 bases and J by 2 bases, 7 bases remained unmatched. The germline V gene has CDR1 SGHKS and CDR2 YYEKEE (reference sequence). This CDR3 is built from 15 residues. The CDR3 sequence: CASSPGRGLQETQYF. The CDR3 nucleotides are TGTGCCAGCAGCCCGGGCAGGGGGCTGCAAGAGACCCAGTACTTC.

This clone was counted between two and nine times. The chain uses TRBV23-1 and TRBJ1-1; no clear D gene. TRBV23-1 carries the ORF label, with uncertain function. Between the trimmed V and J ends, which lost 0 bases and 4 bases, there was a span of 6 bases. The CDR3 extends over 13 amino acids. The chain's CDR3 is CASSQSPGTEAFF. In DNA, the CDR3 is TGCGCCAGCAGTCAATCCCCAGGCACTGAAGCTTTCTTT.

The chain combines TRBV2 with TRBJ2-1; 12 bases map to TRBD2. CDR3 size: 15 residues. The V and J ends lost 5 bases and 9 bases, in that order; junction bases with no gene match: 8. The germline V gene has CDR1 SNHLY and CDR2 FYNNEI. The CDR3 loop reads CASSFPGLAGLEQFF. CDR3 DNA: TGTGCCAGCAGTTTTCCGGGACTAGCGGGTCTTGAGCAGTTCTTC.

The chain has TRBV29-1 and TRBJ1-2; TRBD1 matches at 7 bases. V lost 4 bases, J lost 8 bases, and 16 bases stayed unmatched. The CDR3 covers 15 residues. In germline, CDR1 is SQVTM, CDR2 ANQGSEA. This chain's CDR3 is CSVVGGIRDREGYTF. The DNA of the CDR3 is TGCAGCGTTGTGGGGGGCATCAGGGACAGAGAAGGCTACACCTTC.

The genes are TRBV5-1 and TRBJ2-2; perhaps TRBD2 as D (5 bases). V was pared by 1 base and J by 0 bases, with 7 bases between. CDR1 SGHRS and CDR2 YFSETQ come from the germline V gene. This CDR3 has 15 residues. The CDR3 nucleotides read TGCGCCAGCAGCTTGTTCGGGGCGAACACCGGGGAGCTGTTTTTT. Translated: CASSLFGANTGELFF.

This sequence joins TRBV15 and TRBJ1-5, with D uncertain. V lost 5 bases, J lost 4 bases, and 12 bases lay in between. CDR3 length: 14 amino acids. Germline lookup yields CDR1 LNHNV and CDR2 YYDKDF (reference sequence). The CDR3 reads CATSGGGLNQPQHF. CDR3 in DNA: TGTGCCACCAGCGGTGGTGGGTTAAATCAGCCCCAGCATTTT.

This clone was recorded once. The chain links TRBV19 to TRBJ2-7, with D perhaps TRBD1 (6 bases). Germline assignment: CDR1 LNHDA and CDR2 SQIVND (reference sequence). The CDR3 is made up of 12 amino acids. V was clipped by 6 bases and J by 4 bases, with 10 bases between them. As DNA, the CDR3 is TGTGCCAGTAGCCAACAGGGTTACGAGCAGTACTTC. It specifies CASSQQGYEQYF.

CDR3 residues: CAISEFEVQYF. DNA for the CDR3: TGTGCCATCAGTGAATTCGAAGTGCAGTACTTC. The genes are TRBV10-3 and TRBJ2-7, with D unresolved. The CDR3 consists of 11 residues. CDR1 ENHRY and CDR2 SYGVKD come from the germline V gene. With 3 bases removed from V and 9 bases from J, the gap between germline ends came to 9 bases.

The rearrangement uses TRBV6-6 and TRBJ2-3; tentatively, D is TRBD1 or TRBD2 (5 bases each). Germline values: CDR1 MNHNY, CDR2 SVGAGI (reference sequence). CDR3 length equals 15 residues. Trimming left V 7 bases short and J 4 bases short, with 18 bases between. The CDR3 spells CASIFTPGTSDTQYF. Written as DNA, the CDR3 is TGTGCCAGCATCTTTACCCCAGGGACCTCAGATACGCAGTATTTT.

This clone was observed a handful of times. This chain joins TRBV29-1 and TRBJ1-1, with 9 bases fitting TRBD1. From germline, CDR1 is SQVTM and CDR2 ANQGSEA. The length of the CDR3 is 13 residues. V was clipped by 8 bases and J by 3 bases; unmatched bases: 7. CDR3 coding DNA: TGCAGCATGAACAGGGGGCTCTACACTGAAGCTTTCTTT. As protein: CSMNRGLYTEAFF.

V gene TRBV6-1 combines with J gene TRBJ1-2; no reliable D call. There are 12 residues in the CDR3. Germline loops: CDR1 MNHNS, CDR2 SASEGT. The V gene lost 3 bases and the J gene lost 8 bases, with 10 bases spanning the gap. The chain's CDR3 is CASSDSLEGYTF. The CDR3 nucleotides are TGTGCCAGCAGTGATTCGCTGGAAGGCTACACCTTC.

The chain couples TRBV7-9 to TRBJ2-7, with 12 bases lining up with TRBD2. Germline trimming cut 8 bases from V and 0 bases from J; bases unmatched to any gene: 11. Germline lookup yields CDR1 SEHNR and CDR2 FQNEAQ (reference sequence). The CDR3 consists of 17 residues. As DNA, the CDR3 is TGTGCCAGCGATCGGACTAGCGGGATTGGCAACTCCTACGAGCAGTACTTC. The encoded protein is CASDRTSGIGNSYEQYF.

The chain employs TRBV5-1 and TRBJ2-2; TRBD1 matches 12 bases. This CDR3 spans 20 amino acids. Germline CDR1 and CDR2: SGHRS and YFSETQ. V was clipped by 3 bases and J by 2 bases; unmatched bases: 14. As DNA, the CDR3 is TGCGCCAGCAGCTCGTCCCGGGACAGGGGGCGAAATAACAACACCGGGGAGCTGTTTTTT. Its protein is CASSSSRDRGRNNNTGELFF.

J is TRBJ2-3 and V is TRBV7-9; D call uncertain. Trimming took 5 bases from V and 4 from J, leaving 16 bases between them. The CDR3 is 15 amino acids. The germline gives CDR1 SEHNR, CDR2 FQNEAQ (reference sequence). Written as DNA, the CDR3 is TGTGCCAGCAGCCCCGGGTCCGCCCGATCAGATACGCAGTATTTT. Its translation: CASSPGSARSDTQYF.